The 26 T cell receptor beta chains listed next were all sequenced from one sample in a study of cytomegalovirus exposure and HLA in healthy donors. 13 Jbeta primers and 60 Vbeta primers were used for the PCR. Only in-frame clones appear in the TCRdb table, and some are missing; sequencing was by immunoSEQ multiplex PCR. The top ten hold more than 1.2% of the sample, which has roughly 140,000 clones, roughly 75% seen once. What was sequenced was PBMCs. The receptors shown here come from a man in his late teens or twenties in good health and CMV-seronegative.

This clone has just a few counts. DNA of the CDR3: TGTGCCAGCAGCGTAGCTCTAGCGGGAGGGCCGGGCACCGGGGAGCTGTTTTTT. It translates to CASSVALAGGPGTGELFF. The chain couples TRBV9 to TRBJ2-2, with 12 bases fitting TRBD2. Germline V lookup: CDR1 SGDLS, CDR2 YYNGEE. J lost 4 bases, V lost 0 bases, and 7 bases had no gene match. CDR3 length: 18 amino acids.

The rearrangement uses TRBV5-6 and TRBJ2-1, with 7 nucleotides matching TRBD2. Trimming removed 0 bases from V and 8 bases from J; junction bases left unmatched: 8. Germline CDR1 SGHDT, CDR2 YYEEEE. This CDR3 comprises 15 residues. CDR3 in amino acids: CASSLVTGRWDEQFF. CDR3 DNA sequence: TGTGCCAGCAGCTTGGTTACCGGGAGGTGGGATGAGCAGTTCTTC.

This chain joins TRBV6-5 and TRBJ1-5; D is possibly TRBD1 (6 bases). This CDR3 contains 14 residues. With 8 bases removed from V and 1 base from J, the gap between germline ends came to 12 bases. Germline V CDR1 and CDR2: MNHEY, SVGAGI. The CDR3 protein is CASSRQGSNQPQHF. Written as DNA, the CDR3 is TGTGCCAGCTCCCGGCAGGGGAGCAATCAGCCCCAGCATTTT.

This clone was detected only once. The V gene is TRBV6-5, the J gene TRBJ2-7; possible D gene TRBD2, 6 bases. Germline V gene lookup returns CDR1 MNHEY and CDR2 SVGAGI. This CDR3 contains 15 residues. V dropped 5 bases and J dropped 3 bases, with 17 bases sitting between them. The CDR3 coding sequence is TGTGCCAGCAGTACCGCCGGGACTCATATCTACGAGCAGTACTTC. The encoded protein is CASSTAGTHIYEQYF.

CDR3 residues: CASSVEGDGYNEQFF. As DNA, the CDR3 is TGTGCCAGCAGTGTGGAGGGAGATGGGTACAATGAGCAGTTCTTC. This chain links TRBV2 with TRBJ2-1, with D possibly TRBD2 on 6 matching bases. V dropped 4 bases and J dropped 4 bases, with 14 bases sitting between them. The CDR3 covers 15 residues. Germline CDR1 and CDR2: SNHLY and FYNNEI.

The chain joins TRBV7-9 to TRBJ2-7; TRBD2 agrees at 13 bases. The germline gives CDR1 SEHNR, CDR2 FQNEAQ (reference sequence). The ends lost 2 bases at V and 7 bases at J; junction bases unmatched: 8. The CDR3 length is 16 residues. Here the CDR3 reads CASSLTGLAGAWEQYF. Here the CDR3 DNA reads TGTGCCAGCAGCTTAACTGGACTAGCGGGGGCCTGGGAGCAGTACTTC.

This clone was counted between two and nine times. The rearrangement uses TRBV14 and TRBJ2-7; 8 nucleotides agree with TRBD2. Trimming took 2 bases from V and 4 from J; bases not matched to a gene: 4. CDR3 length: 14 residues. Germline lookup yields CDR1 SGHDN and CDR2 FVKESK. The CDR3 protein is CASSQTGGPYEQYF. In DNA, the CDR3 is TGTGCCAGCAGCCAAACGGGAGGGCCTTACGAGCAGTACTTC.

Only a few counts were recorded for this clone. The CDR3 sequence: CASSLSWTEEGYTF. In DNA form, the CDR3 reads TGTGCCAGCAGCTTAAGTTGGACAGAAGAGGGCTACACCTTC. The V call is TRBV7-9, the J call TRBJ1-2, with D possibly being TRBD1 (6 bases). CDR3 length: 14 residues. Germline CDR1 SEHNR, CDR2 FQNEAQ (reference sequence). Trimming took off 2 bases at V and 8 bases at J, with 15 bases between the two ends.

The count of this clone is one. The chain couples TRBV7-2 to TRBJ2-3; D is uncertain. This CDR3 has 15 residues. V was shortened by 4 bases and J by 0 bases, with 11 bases between the two germline ends. In germline, CDR1 is SGHTA, CDR2 FQGNSA. The CDR3 nucleotides read TGTGCCAGCAGCTCGAGACCCAGGAGCACAGATACGCAGTATTTT. It encodes CASSSRPRSTDTQYF.

This rearrangement joins TRBV28 to TRBJ2-7; D possibly corresponds to TRBD2 (5 bases). The CDR3 loop spans 13 amino acids. V lost 7 bases to trimming and J lost 0 bases, with 10 bases between them. Germline CDR1 and CDR2: MDHEN and SYDVKM. The CDR3 here is CASTSGISYEQYF. As DNA, the CDR3 is TGTGCCAGCACCAGCGGAATCTCCTACGAGCAGTACTTC.

In its sample, this clone was seen a few times. The chain uses TRBV7-9 and TRBJ2-1, with TRBD2 matching over 8 bases. The V and J ends lost 1 base and 3 bases, in that order; junction bases with no gene match: 5. CDR1 and CDR2 (germline): SEHNR, FQNEAQ (reference sequence). The CDR3 contains 16 residues. The CDR3 DNA reads TGTGCCAGCAGCTTAGGTGCGGGAGGAATCTACAATGAGCAGTTCTTC. Translating it yields CASSLGAGGIYNEQFF.

The rearrangement links TRBV2 to TRBJ2-2; D perhaps matches TRBD2 (5 bases). Germline V gives CDR1 SNHLY, CDR2 FYNNEI. The CDR3 loop spans 14 amino acids. V gave up 7 bases and J gave up 1 base, with 10 bases separating them. The CDR3 sequence is CASTREGNTGELFF. CDR3 sequence (DNA): TGTGCCAGCACCAGAGAGGGGAACACCGGGGAGCTGTTTTTT.

There are a few counts of this clone. This sequence joins TRBV10-3 and TRBJ2-7; 7 bases are a match to TRBD1. Per the germline V gene, CDR1 is ENHRY and CDR2 is SYGVKD. This CDR3 spans 15 amino acids. V was clipped by 2 bases and J by 1 base; unmatched bases: 5. CDR3 region: CAISEGQVASYEQYF. The CDR3, as DNA: TGTGCCATCAGTGAGGGACAGGTCGCTTCCTACGAGCAGTACTTC.

Comments on this clone: This CDR3 is also generated by other DNA sequences in the sample. The V and J genes are TRBV27 and TRBJ2-7, with 10 bases matching TRBD2. CDR1 is MNHEY, CDR2 SMNVEV, per germline (reference sequence). This CDR3 region has 14 residues. After removal of 3 bases from V and 3 bases from J, the junction contained 2 bases not matched to a gene. The CDR3 is CASSLASGSYEQYF. CDR3 sequence (DNA): TGTGCCAGCAGTTTGGCTAGCGGGAGCTACGAGCAGTACTTC.

This chain joins TRBV7-9 and TRBJ2-4, with D unclear. This CDR3 spans 15 amino acids. Trimming shortened V by 6 bases and J by 0 bases, and 12 bases separated the two germline ends. Germline-derived CDR1 and CDR2 are SEHNR and FQNEAQ (reference sequence). CDR3 region: CASSSPRVAKNIQYF. Here the CDR3 DNA reads TGTGCCAGCAGTTCGCCACGAGTAGCCAAAAACATTCAGTACTTC.

V gene TRBV7-9 combines with J gene TRBJ2-3, with 8 bases fitting TRBD2. This CDR3 is 14 amino acids long. Germline V lookup: CDR1 SEHNR, CDR2 FQNEAQ (reference sequence). V lost 10 bases, J lost 1 base, and 7 bases stayed unmatched. The CDR3, as DNA: TGTGCCACCCGGGAGGGGGGGGGCACAGATACGCAGTATTTT. This translates into CATREGGGTDTQYF. The full variable domain, with the rest looked up from reference TRBV7-9 and TRBJ2-3, is DTGVSQNPRHKITKRGQNVTFRCDPISEHNRLYWYRQTLGQGPEFLTYFQNEAQLEKSRLLSDRFSAERPKGSFSTLEIQRTEQGDSAMYLCATREGGGTDTQYFGPGTRLTVL.

The chain uses TRBV28 and TRBJ2-7; D may be TRBD1 (5 bases). Germline assignment: CDR1 MDHEN and CDR2 SYDVKM. The CDR3 loop spans 14 amino acids. The ends were cut back, 7 bases at V and 4 bases at J, with 17 bases in the middle. CDR3: CASTHQGLTYEQYF. The CDR3 region has the DNA TGTGCCAGCACCCATCAGGGTTTAACGTACGAGCAGTACTTC.

The chain carries TRBV10-3 and TRBJ1-5; 11 bases fit TRBD1. In germline, CDR1 is ENHRY, CDR2 SYGVKD. V trimming: 4 bases; J trimming: 7 bases; junction bases outside the gene matches: 6. CDR3 length equals 15 residues. The chain's CDR3 is CAISAGQGVEQPQHF. The DNA for the CDR3 is TGTGCCATCAGTGCGGGACAGGGGGTGGAACAGCCCCAGCATTTT.

The rearrangement links TRBV6-5 to TRBJ1-1; D is perhaps TRBD1 (5 bases). The CDR3 runs 13 residues. Germline CDR1 MNHEY, CDR2 SVGAGI. Trimming removed 0 bases from V and 5 bases from J, with 7 bases in between. Written as DNA, the CDR3 is TGTGCCAGCAGTTACTCGGGGGGGACTGAAGCTTTCTTT. Translation gives CASSYSGGTEAFF.

The V gene is TRBV4-2, the J gene TRBJ1-3; TRBD1 matches 12 bases. The CDR3 is 18 residues long. Losses at the gene ends were 0 bases for V and 5 bases for J; bases not matched to a gene: 8. The V gene's germline CDR1 is LGHNA and CDR2 YNFKEQ. The CDR3 nucleotides are TGTGCCAGCAGCCAAGATCAGGGGACAGGGGGCAGAAGAAACACCATATATTTT. Amino acids: CASSQDQGTGGRRNTIYF.

The chain joins TRBV6-6 to TRBJ1-2; 9 bases agree with TRBD1. V was clipped by 7 bases and J by 3 bases; unmatched bases: 6. The CDR3 runs 14 residues. Germline CDR1 reads MNHNY; CDR2 reads SVGAGI (reference sequence). In DNA, the CDR3 is TGTGCCAGCATCCGGACAGGGGAGGACTATGGCTACACCTTC. Translating gives CASIRTGEDYGYTF.

The chain has TRBV11-2 and TRBJ2-7; D might be TRBD1 (5 bases). The length of the CDR3 is 12 residues. The germline V gene has CDR1 SGHAT and CDR2 FQNNGV. The germline V and J ends were trimmed by 5 bases and 5 bases, with 10 bases remaining between them. CDR3 sequence: CASSIDSHEQYF. The CDR3 DNA is TGTGCCAGCAGCATCGACAGCCACGAGCAGTACTTC.

The chain recombines TRBV6-6 with TRBJ1-3; tentative D call: TRBD1 (5 bases). Germline lookup yields CDR1 MNHNY and CDR2 SVGAGI (reference sequence). V was cut by 5 bases and J by 7 bases, with 12 bases left in between. The CDR3 has 13 residues. The CDR3 loop reads CASSGQGWNTIYF. CDR3 DNA sequence: TGTGCCAGCAGTGGGCAGGGTTGGAACACCATATATTTT.

The chain joins TRBV6-6 to TRBJ2-5, with D possibly TRBD1 on 8 matching bases. The CDR3 is 14 amino acids. CDR1 and CDR2 from the germline V gene are MNHNY and SVGAGI (reference sequence). V lost 6 bases, J lost 5 bases, and 16 bases lay in between. CDR3 region: CASSQTGEGETQYF. As DNA, the CDR3 is TGTGCCAGCAGCCAGACAGGGGAGGGGGAGACCCAGTACTTC.

The chain uses TRBV7-9 and TRBJ2-2; D may be TRBD2 (5 bases). V was pared by 1 base and J by 7 bases, with 10 bases between. This CDR3 spans 14 amino acids. Germline lookup yields CDR1 SEHNR and CDR2 FQNEAQ (reference sequence). CDR3 amino acids: CASSLGPEGGELFF. CDR3 DNA sequence: TGTGCCAGCAGCTTAGGGCCAGAGGGCGGGGAGCTGTTTTTT.

The chain uses TRBV7-8 and TRBJ1-5; a weak D match, TRBD1 (6 bases). The CDR3 length is 15 residues. With 1 base removed from V and 5 bases from J, the gap between germline ends came to 12 bases. Germline V gene data show CDR1 as SGHVS and CDR2 as FQNEAQ. CDR3 sequence: CASSLGRGYYQPQHF. CDR3 in DNA: TGTGCCAGCAGCTTAGGCAGGGGTTACTATCAGCCCCAGCATTTT.